This T cell receptor (beta chain) derives from a study of blood T cell repertoires in COVID-19. Study details: Acute and convalescent COVID-19 samples came from the United States, Italy and Spain. PBMCs, B-cell-depleted T cells, or T cells provided the cDNA or gDNA that made up the material.

The authors' processing: Reference gene primer amplification yielded estimated nucleated cell counts. Sequencing used immunoSEQ multiplex PCR; TCRdb keeps in-frame clones, though not all of them. V and J calls plus clone size are reproduced from that table; the DNA served to infer D and trimming. This sample has under 70,000 clones; 88% occur once, and the top ten carry 43%. The Seattle patients joined while their infection was active and were tracked longitudinally afterward. The CDR3 contains 16 residues. V was clipped by 3 bases and J by 7 bases, with 19 bases between them. CDR1 is MNHEY and CDR2 is SMNVEV in the germline V gene (reference sequence).

Material for sequencing was peripheral blood. The TCR sequence derives from an older woman with COVID-19, enrolled during active disease. The chain links TRBV27 to TRBJ1-5, with D perhaps matching TRBD1 (5 bases). In nucleotides, the CDR3 is TGTGCCAGCAGTTTGGGGGAGGGCCTCGGCCGGCAGCCCCAGCATTTT. It encodes CASSLGEGLGRQPQHF.